This TCR beta chain was sequenced during a study of shared clonotypes between healthy human individuals (dated by TCRdb to 2019 to 2021). A note on the overall study: Three men and a couple of women, aged 18 to 49 years, made up the cohort. For each donor, three plates each were used for CD4 naive and CD4 memory, two plates were used for CD8 naive, and one plate was used for CD8 memory. To estimate repertoire size and how much clonotypes are shared between individuals, the study performed deep sequencing of blood TCR repertoires from a handful of healthy adults. To increase sequencing depth and limit assay-specific biases, TCR repertoire library preparation and sequencing were carried out by different laboratories using diverse techniques. Each donor's leukapheresis produced roughly between about 0.8 and 8.9 billion PBMCs.

Broad study findings and their caveats: Sharing across a handful of donors was observed for approximately 5% of naive CD4, about 4% of naive CD8, 2% to 2.5% of memory CD4, and around 0.4% of memory CD8 clonotypes. Rarefaction of sorted-subset datasets indicated incomplete sequencing despite the large sequencing depth. Based on pairwise subsampling, the degree of clonotype sharing among donors was expected to be affected by sequencing depth. Estimated clonotype richness was generally larger for naive than for memory subsets. The small number of donors limited the genetic and exposure-history diversity represented. Sampling was limited to blood, and TCR repertoires in tissue likely differ from TCR repertoires in blood. Clonotypes shared by all four sorted-subset donors showed higher generation probabilities than non-shared clonotypes.

Concerning this clone: Which antigen it targets is not known. No clone much larger than this one lies a single base away; base qualities are absent.

Using the deep immunoSEQ assay, TCR CDR3 regions were amplified from genomic DNA by multiplex PCR. Extracted genomic DNA from each cell subset was distributed evenly across all wells of several immunoSEQ 96-well plates, and each plate was treated as a replicate. Each replicate PCR for sorted subsets received approximately 220 ng genomic DNA, equal to tens of thousands of T cell genomes. Purified libraries were quantified with a Qubit 3.0 fluorometer, sized on a Bioanalyzer 2100, and re-quantified with the KAPA Library Quantification kit. Every immunoSEQ 96-well plate was sequenced on a separate single-read 150-cycle Illumina NextSeq 550 flow cell. The study's own analysis went as follows. Because the immunoSEQ output included only junctional sequences and no quality scores, the filtering could not be the same as the filtering used for full-length reads. Sequences were annotated with PyIR, a Python wrapper for IgBLAST v1.9, and V/J genes and CDR3 were assigned using IMGT germline references. Any read was removed if the V/J assignment was weak (E-value above 1e-6), the CDR3 was missing, or the read contained stop codons, out-of-frame junctions, or ambiguous translated residues. V3J clonotypes were defined as sequences sharing an identical inferred V gene, J gene, and CDR3 amino acid sequence. Percentage overlap between repertoires was calculated by dividing the number of shared unique clonotypes by the size of the smaller repertoire. Repertoire richness was assessed with RTK rarefaction, the Chao1 estimator, and Recon v2.1 estimates of unobserved clonotypes. Generation probabilities for all TCRbeta clonotypes obtained by the gDNA method from a few donors were computed using OLGA. TCRdb mirrors the immuneACCESS table, restricted to in-frame sequences. Some clones are absent from its copies; in checked studies, under half trace to an unresolved V gene, and the reason for the others is unknown. V and J calls and clone size are as listed in that table; D and trimming were resolved from the DNA. Present in this sample are some 2.4 million clones, approximately 93% of which were seen just once. The top ten hold about 0.34% of the sample.

Sequences SGHAT (CDR1) and FQNNGV (CDR2) are obtained from the germline V gene. Here V drops 5 bases and J drops 0 bases, and the junction holds 13 bases not matched to any gene. From its cysteine to its phenylalanine, the CDR3 spans 18 amino acids. Just the 54-base CDR3 DNA is kept, in frame starting at base 1. The donors were healthy, HIV-negative adults with no recently reported acute infections or vaccinations. Every donor was a Caucasian adult residing in Nashville, Tennessee, USA. CD4+ T cells were enriched by magnetic negative selection; naive cells were then positively selected on CD45RA, and the negative fraction formed the memory subset. Blood was collected by leukapheresis, and PBMCs were isolated by Ficoll-Histopaque density gradient centrifugation and then cryopreserved in liquid nitrogen vapor phase. Purity and quantity of every magnetically sorted T cell population were checked by analytical flow cytometry. Genomic DNA was isolated from each sorted fraction and quantified by UV absorbance on a Nanodrop 2000c.

The sequence joins TRBV11-2 to TRBJ1-1; 9 of the junction bases match TRBD1. The sample comprised naive CD4+ T cells from PBMCs. Read against the paper, the sample's cell subset or site label means: CD45RA+ positively selected. This sequence was found in a man younger than 35 in good health. Some clones in this sample may be carry-over from other donors' samples. This receptor has the CDR3 CASSPRPGTGFLNTEAFF. The DNA sequence is as follows: TGTGCCAGCAGCCCACGCCCCGGGACAGGGTTTTTGAACACTGAAGCTTTCTTT.